These T cell receptor beta chains were read from a single sample in a study of CD8+ T cells in alopecia areata. Data came from immunoSEQ multiplex PCR; TCRdb stores just in-frame clones and leaves some out. The sample records about 140,000 clones, roughly 62% being singletons. The material sequenced was CD4+ T cells sorted from blood, taken at week 0. The receptors were gathered from a human donor with alopecia areata. CDR3s include the opening cysteine and the closing phenylalanine or tryptophan. Fields, in order: V gene, D gene, J gene, CDR3 protein. The D gene is left open where the match is weak.

TRBV5-1	.	TRBJ2-3	CASRGGSEDTQYF
TRBV6-5	.	TRBJ2-3	CASSIRTGADTQYF
TRBV6-1	TRBD1	TRBJ1-5	CASRPGQGREQPQHF
TRBV7-7	TRBD2	TRBJ2-5	CASSPAAGGVETQYF
TRBV7-9	.	TRBJ2-5	CASSSSPQETQYF
TRBV29-1	.	TRBJ2-3	CSVDSTDTQYF
TRBV30	TRBD1	TRBJ2-5	CAWSAGQGRQETQYF
TRBV30	TRBD1	TRBJ2-3	CAQGQGQDTQYF
TRBV5-1	TRBD1	TRBJ2-7	CASSSGQGGSEQYF
TRBV2	.	TRBJ2-7	CASRDGSYEQYF
TRBV29-1	.	TRBJ2-5	CSATSGSQETQYF
TRBV6-5	.	TRBJ2-1	CASSYSGWSNEQFF
TRBV27	.	TRBJ2-5	CASSPRGVPYVQYF
TRBV2	.	TRBJ1-2	CASTVGVAGGYTF
TRBV7-2	.	TRBJ2-7	CASSFPEGRPGSYEQYF
TRBV30	.	TRBJ2-3	CAGGWDTQYF
TRBV25-1	TRBD1	TRBJ2-2	CASSGGGTANTGELFF
TRBV4-2	TRBD2	TRBJ2-3	CASSQEAGGRLDTQYF
TRBV29-1	.	TRBJ1-1	CSVERMVGTEAFF
TRBV30	TRBD1	TRBJ1-4	CAWREQGVEKLFF
TRBV27	.	TRBJ1-1	CASSLGLSNTEAFF
TRBV29-1	TRBD1	TRBJ1-2	CSVGEDRDGRGYTF
TRBV29-1	TRBD1	TRBJ2-5	CSVEGQGLETQYF
TRBV7-9	.	TRBJ1-6	CASSGTGTPNSPLHF
TRBV29-1	.	TRBJ2-3	CSVATDTQYF
TRBV5-1	TRBD2	TRBJ2-3	CASSSSGTSGTDTQYF
TRBV30	TRBD1	TRBJ1-5	CAWNQGANQPQHF
TRBV6-4	TRBD1	TRBJ2-3	CASSVTGNTDTQYF
TRBV15	.	TRBJ2-5	CATSRDIETQYF
TRBV6-5	.	TRBJ2-7	CASSRGFEQYF
TRBV7-9	TRBD1	TRBJ1-3	CASSSGQGGVYF
TRBV10-2	.	TRBJ1-1	CASRGRGQMNTEAFF
TRBV6-5	TRBD1	TRBJ1-2	CASSRGQGAGGYTF
TRBV5-4	TRBD1	TRBJ2-1	CASSSGQGNYNEQFF